A single sample is the source of the 22 T cell receptor beta chains below, sequenced in a study of blood T cell repertoires in COVID-19. Clones were read by immunoSEQ multiplex PCR, and TCRdb kept only the in-frame ones, dropping some. The table lists approximately 200,000 clones, around 84% of them singletons, with around 19% in the top ten. The sample taken for sequencing was PBMCs or T cells enriched from blood (not recorded which). The receptors come from a man in his forties or fifties who had recovered from COVID-19.

J is TRBJ1-1 and V is TRBV25-1; 9 positions match TRBD1. Trimming removed 8 bases from V and 6 bases from J; junction bases left unmatched: 4. CDR1 and CDR2 from the germline V gene are MGHDK and SYGVNS. This CDR3 spans 12 amino acids. CDR3 residues: CASRQGVAEAFF. The CDR3, as DNA: TGTGCCAGCCGACAGGGGGTCGCTGAAGCTTTCTTT.

J is TRBJ2-7 and V is TRBV6-5, with 8 bases aligning to TRBD1. Germline trimming cut 6 bases from V and 2 bases from J; bases unmatched to any gene: 6. Germline assignment: CDR1 MNHEY and CDR2 SVGAGI. This CDR3 spans 14 amino acids. Written as DNA, the CDR3 is TGTGCCAGCAGAAGAGGGACAGGCCCCTACGAGCAGTACTTC. Translation: CASRRGTGPYEQYF.

The chain joins TRBV28 to TRBJ2-3; a possible D gene is TRBD2 (5 bases). This CDR3 region has 14 residues. The germline CDR1 and CDR2 sequences are MDHEN and SYDVKM. V was clipped by 1 base and J by 1 base, with 6 bases between them. This CDR3 reads CASSLLGGTDTQYF. The CDR3 DNA sequence: TGTGCCAGCAGTTTATTGGGAGGCACAGATACGCAGTATTTT. Using reference TRBV28 and TRBJ2-3 for the parts outside the CDR3, the full variable domain is DVKVTQSSRYLVKRTGEKVFLECVQDMDHENMFWYRQDPGLGLRLIYFSYDVKMKEKGDIPEGYSVSREKKERFSLILESASTNQTSMYLCASSLLGGTDTQYFGPGTRLTVL.

This chain links TRBV4-2 with TRBJ1-5; 9 bases agree with TRBD1. The J segment lost 3 bases and the V segment lost 4 bases, leaving 10 bases of the junction unmatched. The germline gives CDR1 LGHNA, CDR2 YNFKEQ. The CDR3 is 17 amino acids. CDR3 loop: CASSPGEQGAVNQPQHF. The CDR3 bases are TGTGCCAGCAGCCCAGGGGAACAGGGGGCGGTCAATCAGCCCCAGCATTTT.

V and J are TRBV4-1 and TRBJ2-7; 7 bases match TRBD1. V trimming: 5 bases; J trimming: 7 bases; junction bases outside the gene matches: 14. Germline V lookup: CDR1 MGHRA, CDR2 YSYEKL. The CDR3 has 15 amino acids. CDR3 DNA sequence: TGCGCCAGCAGCATCGGTGGTGACAGGGCTGGAGAGCAGTACTTC. Protein product: CASSIGGDRAGEQYF.

About this clone: Germline and junction disagree at one end, which may indicate a read error. The genes are TRBV24-1 and TRBJ2-5; TRBD1 is a possible D gene (6 bases). The germline gives CDR1 KGHDR, CDR2 SFDVKD. This CDR3 comprises 13 residues. The DNA of the CDR3 is TGTGCCACCAGTGACGAGACAGGAGCCCGTAGGGACTTC. Translating it yields CATSDETGARRDF.

The chain joins TRBV18 to TRBJ1-1; maybe TRBD1 (5 bases). V lost 3 bases and J lost 2, with 13 bases in between. Germline V gives CDR1 KGHSH, CDR2 LQKENI. The CDR3 covers 15 residues. The CDR3 nucleotides are TGTGCCAGCTCACCGGGGCAGACAACAAACACTGAAGCTTTCTTT. It translates to CASSPGQTTNTEAFF. Complete variable domain (other parts from reference TRBV18 and TRBJ1-1): NAGVMQNPRHLVRRRGQEARLRCSPMKGHSHVYWYRQLPEEGLKFMVYLQKENIIDESGMPKERFSAEFPKEGPSILRIQQVVRGDSAAYFCASSPGQTTNTEAFFGQGTRLTVV.

The V call is TRBV5-1, the J call TRBJ2-7, with 7 bases aligning to TRBD2. J gave up 4 bases and V 7 bases, and 8 bases lay outside the gene matches. The CDR3 spans 13 residues. Per germline, CDR1 SGHRS and CDR2 YFSETQ. The CDR3 protein is CASGTGGTYEQYF. The CDR3 nucleotides are TGCGCCAGCGGGACGGGGGGAACTTACGAGCAGTACTTC.

This chain connects TRBV27 to TRBJ2-1, with D unclear. Germline-derived CDR1 and CDR2 are MNHEY and SMNVEV (reference sequence). Trimming took 6 bases from V and 6 from J, leaving 9 bases between them. This CDR3 is built from 12 residues. In nucleotides, the CDR3 is TGTGCCAGCAGACTAAGGTCCAATGAGCAGTTCTTC. This encodes CASRLRSNEQFF.

This chain uses TRBV4-1 with TRBJ1-5; a possible D gene is TRBD1 (5 bases). This CDR3 contains 15 residues. V gave up 0 bases and J gave up 6 bases, with 12 bases separating them. Per the germline V gene, CDR1 is MGHRA and CDR2 is YSYEKL. DNA of the CDR3: TGCGCCAGCAGCCAAGATATTCAGGGTACTCAGCCCCAGCATTTT. This codes for CASSQDIQGTQPQHF.

The chain employs TRBV4-1 and TRBJ2-7, with D possibly TRBD1 on 5 matching bases. V shed 1 base and J shed 3 bases, with 13 bases lying between them. Germline CDR1 and CDR2: MGHRA and YSYEKL. The CDR3 is made up of 15 amino acids. CDR3 in DNA: TGCGCCAGCAGCCAAGGGGCAGGGATGGTCTACGAGCAGTACTTC. Translating it yields CASSQGAGMVYEQYF.

The rearrangement links TRBV28 to TRBJ1-2; 9 positions agree with TRBD1. Germline-derived CDR1 and CDR2 are MDHEN and SYDVKM. V was clipped by 6 bases and J by 3 bases; unmatched bases: 8. CDR3 size: 15 residues. The CDR3 is CASRPTGGSHYGYTF. CDR3 nucleotide sequence: TGTGCCAGCAGGCCAACAGGGGGCTCTCACTATGGCTACACCTTC.

The sample holds a few counts of this clone. V is TRBV6-2 or TRBV6-3 and J is TRBJ1-1, with D unclear. The CDR3 is made up of 13 amino acids. Germline-derived CDR1 and CDR2 are MNHEY and SVGEGT. V gave up 5 bases and J gave up 0 bases, with 7 bases separating them. CDR3 loop: CASSVGMNTEAFF. CDR3 in DNA: TGTGCCAGCAGTGTCGGGATGAACACTGAAGCTTTCTTT.

This clone was observed a single time. This chain uses TRBV3-1 (or the pseudogene TRBV3-2) with TRBJ1-1; D remains unclear. The V gene's germline CDR1 is LGHDT and CDR2 YNNKEL (reference sequence). The germline V and J ends were trimmed by 0 bases and 5 bases, with 10 bases remaining between them. The CDR3 consists of 14 residues. The CDR3 bases are TGTGCCAGCAGCCAAGAGGTGCGTGGTACTGAAGCTTTCTTT. This gives the protein CASSQEVRGTEAFF.

The rearrangement joins TRBV19 to TRBJ1-3; D not certain. V lost 2 bases to trimming and J lost 0 bases, with 11 bases between them. Germline values: CDR1 LNHDA, CDR2 SQIVND (reference sequence). This CDR3 comprises 16 residues. As DNA, the CDR3 is TGTGCCAGTAGTATACGCCCTGTCAGCTCTGGAAACACCATATATTTT. Translating it yields CASSIRPVSSGNTIYF.

The V call is TRBV6-1, the J call TRBJ2-7; D might be TRBD1 (5 bases). The length of the CDR3 is 14 residues. Germline values: CDR1 MNHNS, CDR2 SASEGT. The V gene lost 2 bases and the J gene lost 0 bases, with 8 bases spanning the gap. This CDR3 reads CASSEKGRSYEQYF. The CDR3 nucleotides are TGTGCCAGCAGTGAAAAGGGGCGCTCCTACGAGCAGTACTTC.

The genes are TRBV2 and TRBJ2-7; 11 bases fit TRBD2. This CDR3 region has 17 residues. Losses at the gene ends were 8 bases for V and 2 bases for J; bases not matched to a gene: 14. CDR1 is SNHLY and CDR2 is FYNNEI in the germline V gene. The CDR3 reads CASLLPGGSGRAYEQYF. The CDR3 DNA is TGTGCCAGCCTCCTTCCCGGGGGTAGCGGGAGGGCCTACGAGCAGTACTTC.

In its sample, this clone was seen a few times. The chain is built from TRBV28 and TRBJ2-7; D might be TRBD2 (5 bases). Per germline, CDR1 MDHEN and CDR2 SYDVKM. Deletions cut 8 bases from V and 8 bases from J, with 19 bases between. The length of the CDR3 is 13 residues. The CDR3 loop is CASGSGGVRKQYF. The CDR3 DNA is TGTGCCAGCGGGAGCGGAGGAGTACGGAAGCAGTACTTC.

J is TRBJ1-5 and V is TRBV14; D unclear. The CDR3 totals 14 residues. CDR1 and CDR2 from the germline V gene are SGHDN and FVKESK. With 0 bases removed from V and 6 bases from J, the gap between germline ends came to 9 bases. The CDR3 loop is CASSQDGRGQPQHF. The DNA of the CDR3 is TGTGCCAGCAGCCAAGACGGGCGGGGTCAGCCCCAGCATTTT.

CDR3 DNA sequence: TGTGCCAGCAGCATTGGGTCCAGGGATGCAGATACGCAGTATTTT. Amino acids: CASSIGSRDADTQYF. V is TRBV13 and J is TRBJ2-3; possibly TRBD1 for D (5 bases). Germline V gives CDR1 PRHDT, CDR2 FYEKMQ (reference sequence). V lost 5 bases and J 4 bases, leaving 16 bases between the germline ends. The CDR3 extends over 15 amino acids.

This clone has more than one count but fewer than ten. This chain joins TRBV4-1 and TRBJ1-6, with D perhaps matching TRBD1 (6 bases). The CDR3 runs to 15 residues. Germline values: CDR1 MGHRA, CDR2 YSYEKL. V lost 6 bases and J lost 10, with 19 bases in between. The CDR3 nucleotides are TGCGCCAGCAGTTATACAAGGGAGGGGGACTCACCCCTCCACTTT. Residues: CASSYTREGDSPLHF.

This sequence joins TRBV28 and TRBJ1-2; D unresolved. The CDR3 spans 14 residues. CDR1 MDHEN and CDR2 SYDVKM come from the germline V gene. V was cut by 6 bases and J by 3 bases, with 14 bases left in between. As DNA, the CDR3 is TGTGCCAGCAGCCTCTTTTCAGTGGACTATGGCTACACCTTC. It codes for CASSLFSVDYGYTF.